The 5 T cell receptor beta chains below come from one sample, sequenced in a study of shared clonotypes between healthy human individuals. Positively selected for CCR7, the CD45RO-negative cells used as naive CD8 cells excluded terminally differentiated effector memory CD45RA+ cells. Clones were sequenced by immunoSEQ multiplex PCR, and TCRdb holds only the in-frame ones, with some missing. The sample lists 1.5 million to 2.5 million clones; roughly 94% were seen once. The sequenced sample consisted of naive CD8+ T cells sorted from blood. These receptors came from a young man in good health.

CDR3 in amino acids: CASSLERTYEQYF. Written as DNA, the CDR3 is TGCGCCAGCAGCTTGGAGAGAACCTACGAGCAGTACTTC. This rearrangement joins TRBV5-1 to TRBJ2-7; D call uncertain. CDR1 is SGHRS and CDR2 is YFSETQ in the germline V gene. This CDR3 has 13 residues. Trimming removed 0 bases at V and 2 bases at J, with 6 bases between. The variable domain in full, completed from reference TRBV5-1 and TRBJ2-7, reads KAGVTQTPRYLIKTRGQQVTLSCSPISGHRSVSWYQQTPGQGLQFLFEYFSETQRNKGNFPGRFSGRQFSNSRSEMNVSTLELGDSALYLCASSLERTYEQYFGPGTRLTVT.

V gene TRBV6-6 combines with J gene TRBJ1-2; D unclear. The CDR3 length is 13 residues. V was pared by 6 bases and J by 10 bases, with 18 bases between. CDR1 is MNHNY and CDR2 is SVGAGI in the germline V gene (reference sequence). CDR3 amino acids: CASRTGGGSDYTF. The CDR3 DNA follows: TGTGCCAGCAGGACTGGAGGAGGATCGGACTACACCTTC.

The chain links TRBV19 to TRBJ1-2; TRBD1 agrees at 11 bases. Germline V lookup: CDR1 LNHDA, CDR2 SQIVND (reference sequence). The CDR3 extends over 18 amino acids. J lost 8 bases, V lost 0 bases, and 14 bases had no gene match. The CDR3 sequence: CASSIDGVSDRGLTGYTF. DNA for the CDR3: TGTGCCAGTAGTATAGATGGAGTGTCGGACAGGGGGCTTACCGGCTACACCTTC.

V usage is TRBV6-1 and J usage is TRBJ1-6; D is ambiguous. The CDR3 runs 14 residues. Trimming removed 5 bases from V and 4 bases from J, with 9 bases in between. The germline gives CDR1 MNHNS, CDR2 SASEGT. CDR3 residues: CASSSTRYNSPLHF. DNA of the CDR3: TGTGCCAGCAGTTCAACTCGGTATAATTCACCCCTCCACTTT.

The chain couples TRBV13 to TRBJ1-4; 8 positions match TRBD1. V was pared by 0 bases and J by 0 bases, with 9 bases of the junction left unmatched. Germline CDR1 is PRHDT and CDR2 is FYEKMQ (reference sequence). The CDR3 runs to 19 residues. The DNA of the CDR3 is TGTGCCAGCAGCTTAGGCCCCCCGGACAGGGCCGCAACTAATGAAAAACTGTTTTTT. Protein sequence: CASSLGPPDRAATNEKLFF. Full variable domain (outside the CDR3, taken from reference TRBV13 and TRBJ1-4): AAGVIQSPRHLIKEKRETATLKCYPIPRHDTVYWYQQGPGQDPQFLISFYEKMQSDKGSIPDRFSAQQFSDYHSELNMSSLELGDSALYFCASSLGPPDRAATNEKLFFGSGTQLSVL.